Sequencing of this TCR beta chain was carried out in a study of regulatory T cells in long-lasting Graves disease. This CDR3 region has 12 residues. Per the germline V gene, CDR1 is SGHTA and CDR2 is FQGNSA. The V gene lost 1 base and the J gene lost 8 bases, with 8 bases spanning the gap. iRepertoire HTBI primers and Arm-PCR of CDR3 regions built TCR beta libraries. TCRdb analysed the multiplex PCR reads with MiXCR anew, one entry per CDR3 protein. The sample consists of about half a million distinct CDR3 sequences, approximately 23% of them appearing once. As for time point: persistent/refractory GD, antithyroid drugs over 5 years with positive TRAb. PBMC-extracted RNA yielded the TCR library. This clonotype has ten or more counts.

The sequence derives from a female donor with Graves disease. Specimen: peripheral blood mononuclear cells (PBMCs), collected when the disease was refractory, from a patient treated with antithyroid drugs. J is TRBJ1-2 and V is TRBV7-2, with D possibly matching TRBD1 (5 bases). The CDR3 sequence is CASSLGGEGYTF. CDR3 bases: TGTGCCAGCAGCTTAGGGGGCGAAGGCTACACCTTC.